A selection of T cell receptor beta chains follows, all from one sample in a study of radiation and T cells in renal cell carcinoma. The data were produced by immunoSEQ multiplex PCR, yet TCRdb's version contains in-frame clones alone and is incomplete. The sample includes some 110,000 clones, roughly four fifths seen only once; the top ten take 3%. The material was blood, obtained from a patient whose treatment included radiotherapy and nephrectomy. These TCRs come from a woman in her sixties or seventies with renal cell carcinoma. Each CDR3 is given with its conserved first and last residue. The order of the fields is V gene, D gene, clone size, J gene, CDR3 DNA, CDR3 protein. The D gene is left open where the match is weak. Clone size is not always given. Where it is, it says once, few, many or a class for expanded clones.

V: TRBV29-1; D: TRBD1; size: few; J: TRBJ1-2; DNA: TGCAGCGTTGGGACAGGGAACTATGGCTACACCTTC; CDR3: CSVGTGNYGYTF
V: TRBV7-3; D: -; size: many; J: TRBJ1-6; DNA: TGTGCCAGCAGCTTAACGGGGGCAGGAGATTCACCCCTCCACTTT; CDR3: CASSLTGAGDSPLHF
V: TRBV6-1; D: -; size: -; J: TRBJ2-7; DNA: TGTGCCAGCAGTGAAGGAGCGATCTTAGGGGGGAAGTACGAGCAGTACTTC; CDR3: CASSEGAILGGKYEQYF
V: TRBV6-5; D: -; size: few; J: TRBJ2-3; DNA: TGTGCCAGCAGTTCGCCAGGGGAGTCAGATACGCAGTATTTT; CDR3: CASSSPGESDTQYF
V: TRBV5-1; D: TRBD1; size: -; J: TRBJ1-3; DNA: TGCGCCAGCAGCTTGGGACAGGGAATGGGAAACACCATATATTTT; CDR3: CASSLGQGMGNTIYF
V: TRBV7-9; D: -; size: -; J: TRBJ2-3; DNA: TGTGCCAGCAGCTTACCACCCATCCGCGCCACAGATACGCAGTATTTT; CDR3: CASSLPPIRATDTQYF
V: TRBV9; D: -; size: few; J: TRBJ1-2; DNA: TGTGCCAGCAGCTCAGTACCCAGGTGGGGCTACACCTTC; CDR3: CASSSVPRWGYTF
V: TRBV18; D: -; size: once; J: TRBJ2-3; DNA: TGTGCCAGCTCACCACCGACGATCGATACGCAGTATTTT; CDR3: CASSPPTIDTQYF
V: TRBV19; D: -; size: -; J: TRBJ2-3; DNA: TGTGCCAGTAGTCTAGGGACCCGGGGAACGCAGTATTTT; CDR3: CASSLGTRGTQYF
V: TRBV18; D: TRBD1; size: -; J: TRBJ2-7; DNA: TGTGCCAGCCCACCAGCCGGGACAGGGGGCCACGAGCAGTACTTC; CDR3: CASPPAGTGGHEQYF
V: TRBV6-1; D: TRBD2; size: -; J: TRBJ2-3; DNA: TGTGCCAGTGGAGCGGGGGGGACATCCACAGATACGCAGTATTTT; CDR3: CASGAGGTSTDTQYF
V: TRBV9; D: -; size: -; J: TRBJ2-1; DNA: TGTGCCAGCAGCACCGGGGTTGGAACCTACAATGAGCAGTTCTTC; CDR3: CASSTGVGTYNEQFF
V: TRBV2; D: -; size: -; J: TRBJ1-4; DNA: TGTGCCAGCAGCGTCGACAGGACGGATAGTGAAAAACTGTTTTTT; CDR3: CASSVDRTDSEKLFF
V: TRBV29-1; D: TRBD1; size: -; J: TRBJ2-2; DNA: TGCAGCGTCGTCCCGGGACAGGTTGGGGCCGGGGAGCTGTTTTTT; CDR3: CSVVPGQVGAGELFF
V: TRBV29-1; D: -; size: -; J: TRBJ2-1; DNA: TGCAGCGTTGCTAAGTGGCAAGGATACAATGAGCAGTTCTTC; CDR3: CSVAKWQGYNEQFF
V: TRBV6-1; D: TRBD1; size: -; J: TRBJ2-7; DNA: TGTGCCAGCAGCCTGATTGACAGGGACGAGCAGTACTTC; CDR3: CASSLIDRDEQYF
V: TRBV6-5; D: TRBD1; size: -; J: TRBJ2-5; DNA: TGTGCCAGCAGCAGGACCGACAGGGGAGGGACCCAGTACTTC; CDR3: CASSRTDRGGTQYF
V: TRBV29-1; D: -; size: -; J: TRBJ2-1; DNA: TGCAGCGTTGAAGGGATCAATGAGCAGTTCTTC; CDR3: CSVEGINEQFF
V: TRBV10-3; D: -; size: -; J: TRBJ2-3; DNA: TGTGCCATCAGTGAGATCCGGGGGGATACGCAGTATTTT; CDR3: CAISEIRGDTQYF
V: TRBV19; D: -; size: -; J: TRBJ2-7; DNA: TGTGCCAGTAGTCCCGATACGGGGGAATCCTACGAGCAGTACTTC; CDR3: CASSPDTGESYEQYF
V: TRBV28; D: -; size: -; J: TRBJ1-5; DNA: TGTGCCAGCGGGGGTAGCAATCAGCCCCAGCATTTT; CDR3: CASGGSNQPQHF